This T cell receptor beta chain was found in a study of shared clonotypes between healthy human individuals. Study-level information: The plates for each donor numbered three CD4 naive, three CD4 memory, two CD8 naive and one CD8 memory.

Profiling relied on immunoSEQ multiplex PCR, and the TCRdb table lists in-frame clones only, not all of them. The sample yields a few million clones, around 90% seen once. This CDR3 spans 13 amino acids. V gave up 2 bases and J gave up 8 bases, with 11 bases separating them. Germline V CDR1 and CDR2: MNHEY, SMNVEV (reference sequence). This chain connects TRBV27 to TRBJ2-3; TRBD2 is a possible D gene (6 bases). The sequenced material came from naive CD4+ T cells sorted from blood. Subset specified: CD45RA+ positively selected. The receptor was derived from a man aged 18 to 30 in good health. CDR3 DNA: TGTGCCAGCAGTTTAGCGCAGGGAGGTACGCAGTATTTT. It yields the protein CASSLAQGGTQYF.